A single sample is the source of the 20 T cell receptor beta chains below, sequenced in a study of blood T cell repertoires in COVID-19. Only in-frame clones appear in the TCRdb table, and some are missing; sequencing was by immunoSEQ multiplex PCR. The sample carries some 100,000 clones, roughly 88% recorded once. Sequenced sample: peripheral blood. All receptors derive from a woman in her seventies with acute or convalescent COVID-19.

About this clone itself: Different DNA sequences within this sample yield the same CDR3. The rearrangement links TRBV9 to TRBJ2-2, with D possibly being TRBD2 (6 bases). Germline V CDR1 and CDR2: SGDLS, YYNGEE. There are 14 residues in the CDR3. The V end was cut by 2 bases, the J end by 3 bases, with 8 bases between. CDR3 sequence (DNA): TGTGCCAGCAGCGTTGGAGGGGACACCGGGGAGCTGTTTTTT. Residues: CASSVGGDTGELFF. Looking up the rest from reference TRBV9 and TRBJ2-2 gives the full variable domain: DSGVTQTPKHLITATGQRVTLRCSPRSGDLSVYWYQQSLDQGLQFLIQYYNGEERAKGNILERFSAQQFPDLHSELNLSSLELGDSALYFCASSVGGDTGELFFGEGSRLTVL.

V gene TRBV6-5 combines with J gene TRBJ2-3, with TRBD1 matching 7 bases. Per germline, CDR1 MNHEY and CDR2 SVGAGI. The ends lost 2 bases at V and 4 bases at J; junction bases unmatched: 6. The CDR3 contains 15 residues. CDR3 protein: CASSYSSTGPDTQYF. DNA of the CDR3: TGTGCCAGCAGTTACAGTTCGACAGGGCCAGATACGCAGTATTTT.

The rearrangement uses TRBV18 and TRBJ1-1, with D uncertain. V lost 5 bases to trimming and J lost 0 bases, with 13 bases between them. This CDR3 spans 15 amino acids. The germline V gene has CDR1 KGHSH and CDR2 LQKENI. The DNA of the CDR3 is TGTGCCAGCTCAGCCGATGTGGGCGTGAACACTGAAGCTTTCTTT. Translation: CASSADVGVNTEAFF. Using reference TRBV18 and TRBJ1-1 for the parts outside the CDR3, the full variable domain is NAGVMQNPRHLVRRRGQEARLRCSPMKGHSHVYWYRQLPEEGLKFMVYLQKENIIDESGMPKERFSAEFPKEGPSILRIQQVVRGDSAAYFCASSADVGVNTEAFFGQGTRLTVV.

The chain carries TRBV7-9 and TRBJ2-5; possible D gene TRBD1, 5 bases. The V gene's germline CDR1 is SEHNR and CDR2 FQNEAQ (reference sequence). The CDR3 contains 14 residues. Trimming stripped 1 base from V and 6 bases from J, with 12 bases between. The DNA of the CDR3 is TGTGCCAGCAGCTTAGGGTCAGGGCGGAAGACCCAGTACTTC. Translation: CASSLGSGRKTQYF.

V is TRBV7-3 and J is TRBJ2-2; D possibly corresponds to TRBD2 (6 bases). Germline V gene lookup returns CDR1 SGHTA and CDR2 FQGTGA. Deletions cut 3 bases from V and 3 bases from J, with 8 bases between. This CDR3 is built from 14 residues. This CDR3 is CASSFQRDTGELFF. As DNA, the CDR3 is TGTGCCAGCAGCTTCCAGCGGGACACCGGGGAGCTGTTTTTT.

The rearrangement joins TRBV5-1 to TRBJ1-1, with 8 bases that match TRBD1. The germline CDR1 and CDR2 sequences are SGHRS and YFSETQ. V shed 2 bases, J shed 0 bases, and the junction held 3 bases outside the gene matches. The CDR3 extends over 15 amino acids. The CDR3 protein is CASSLQGVLNTEAFF. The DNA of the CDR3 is TGCGCCAGCAGCTTACAGGGGGTATTGAACACTGAAGCTTTCTTT. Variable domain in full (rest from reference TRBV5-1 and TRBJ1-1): KAGVTQTPRYLIKTRGQQVTLSCSPISGHRSVSWYQQTPGQGLQFLFEYFSETQRNKGNFPGRFSGRQFSNSRSEMNVSTLELGDSALYLCASSLQGVLNTEAFFGQGTRLTVV.

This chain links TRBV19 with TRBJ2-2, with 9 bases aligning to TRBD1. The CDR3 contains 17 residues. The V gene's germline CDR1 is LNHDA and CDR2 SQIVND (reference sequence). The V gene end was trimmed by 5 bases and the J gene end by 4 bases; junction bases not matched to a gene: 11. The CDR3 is CASSPYTGTGFTGELFF. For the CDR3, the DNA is TGTGCCAGTAGTCCCTACACCGGGACAGGGTTCACCGGGGAGCTGTTTTTT.

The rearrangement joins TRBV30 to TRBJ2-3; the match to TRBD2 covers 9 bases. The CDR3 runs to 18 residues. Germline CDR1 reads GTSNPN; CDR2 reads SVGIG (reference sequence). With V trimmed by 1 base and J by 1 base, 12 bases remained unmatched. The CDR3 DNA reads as TGTGCCTGGAGTGGGTTGAGGAGAAGCGGGAGGCGCACAGATACGCAGTATTTT. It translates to CAWSGLRRSGRRTDTQYF.

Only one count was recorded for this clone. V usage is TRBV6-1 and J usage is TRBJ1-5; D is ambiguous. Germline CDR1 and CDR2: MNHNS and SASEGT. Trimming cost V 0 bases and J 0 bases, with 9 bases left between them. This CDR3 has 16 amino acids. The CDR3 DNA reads TGTGCCAGCAGTGAAGCGTTCCATTCTAGCAATCAGCCCCAGCATTTT. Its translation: CASSEAFHSSNQPQHF.

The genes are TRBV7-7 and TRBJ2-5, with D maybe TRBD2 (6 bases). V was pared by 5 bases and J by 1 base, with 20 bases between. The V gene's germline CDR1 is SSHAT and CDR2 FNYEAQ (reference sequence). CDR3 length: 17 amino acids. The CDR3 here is CASSAAGTEISQETQYF. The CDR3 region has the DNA TGTGCCAGCAGCGCGGCGGGGACGGAGATCAGCCAAGAGACCCAGTACTTC.

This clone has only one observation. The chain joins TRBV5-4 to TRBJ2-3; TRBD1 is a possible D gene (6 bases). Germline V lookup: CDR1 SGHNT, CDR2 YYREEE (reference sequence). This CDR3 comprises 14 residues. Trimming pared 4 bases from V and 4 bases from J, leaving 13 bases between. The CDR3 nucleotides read TGTGCCAGCAGCCACCCGGACAGAGCAGATACGCAGTATTTT. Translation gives CASSHPDRADTQYF. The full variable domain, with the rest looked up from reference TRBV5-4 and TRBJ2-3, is ETGVTQSPTHLIKTRGQQVTLRCSSQSGHNTVSWYQQALGQGPQFIFQYYREEENGRGNFPPRFSGLQFPNYSSELNVNALELDDSALYLCASSHPDRADTQYFGPGTRLTVL.

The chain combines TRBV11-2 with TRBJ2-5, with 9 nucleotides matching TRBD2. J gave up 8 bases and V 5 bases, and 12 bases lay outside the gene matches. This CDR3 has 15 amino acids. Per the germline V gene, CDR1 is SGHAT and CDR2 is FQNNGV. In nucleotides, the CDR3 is TGTGCCAGCAGCAATGTCGGGACTAGCTACTCCACCCAGTACTTC. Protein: CASSNVGTSYSTQYF. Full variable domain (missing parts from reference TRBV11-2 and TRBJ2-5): EAGVAQSPRYKIIEKRQSVAFWCNPISGHATLYWYQQILGQGPKLLIQFQNNGVVDDSQLPKDRFSAERLKGVDSTLKIQPAKLEDSAVYLCASSNVGTSYSTQYFGPGTRLLVL.

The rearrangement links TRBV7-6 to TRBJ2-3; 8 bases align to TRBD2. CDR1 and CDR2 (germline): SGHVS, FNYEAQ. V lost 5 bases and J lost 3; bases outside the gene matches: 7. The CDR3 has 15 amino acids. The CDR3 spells CASSLRGGRTDTQYF. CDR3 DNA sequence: TGTGCCAGCAGCCTCCGGGGGGGAAGGACAGATACGCAGTATTTT.

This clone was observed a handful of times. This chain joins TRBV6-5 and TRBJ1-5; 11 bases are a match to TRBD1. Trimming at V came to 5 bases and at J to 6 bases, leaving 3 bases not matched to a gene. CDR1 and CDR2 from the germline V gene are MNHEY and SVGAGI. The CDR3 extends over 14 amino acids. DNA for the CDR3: TGTGCCAGCAGTCCCGGACAGGGGGCTCAGCCCCAGCATTTT. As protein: CASSPGQGAQPQHF.

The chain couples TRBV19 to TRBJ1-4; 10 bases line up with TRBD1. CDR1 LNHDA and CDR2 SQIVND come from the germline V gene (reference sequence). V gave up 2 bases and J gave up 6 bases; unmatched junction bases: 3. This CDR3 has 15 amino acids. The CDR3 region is CASSIMGQGYEKLFF. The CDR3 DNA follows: TGTGCCAGTAGTATAATGGGACAGGGGTATGAAAAACTGTTTTTT.

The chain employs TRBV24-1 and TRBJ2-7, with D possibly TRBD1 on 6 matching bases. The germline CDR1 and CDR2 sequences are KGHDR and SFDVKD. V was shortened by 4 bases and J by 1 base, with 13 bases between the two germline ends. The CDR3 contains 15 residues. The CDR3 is CATSDPRQDSYEQYF. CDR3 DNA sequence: TGTGCCACCAGTGACCCCAGACAGGATTCCTACGAGCAGTACTTC.

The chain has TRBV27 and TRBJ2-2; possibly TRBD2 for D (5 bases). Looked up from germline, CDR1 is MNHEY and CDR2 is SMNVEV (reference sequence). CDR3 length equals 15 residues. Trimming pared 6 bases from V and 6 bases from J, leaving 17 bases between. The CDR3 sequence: CASREYGLQAGELFF. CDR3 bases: TGTGCCAGCAGGGAGTATGGACTTCAGGCCGGGGAGCTGTTTTTT.

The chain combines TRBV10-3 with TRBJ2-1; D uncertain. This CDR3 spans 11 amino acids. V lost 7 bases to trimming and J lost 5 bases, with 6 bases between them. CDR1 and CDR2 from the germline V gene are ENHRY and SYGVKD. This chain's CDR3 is CAINADNEQFF. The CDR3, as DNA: TGTGCCATCAATGCAGACAATGAGCAGTTCTTC.

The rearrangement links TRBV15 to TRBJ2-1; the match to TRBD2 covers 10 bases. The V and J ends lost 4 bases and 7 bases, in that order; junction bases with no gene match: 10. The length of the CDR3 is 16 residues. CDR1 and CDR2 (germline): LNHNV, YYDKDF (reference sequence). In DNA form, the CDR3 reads TGTGCCACCAGCAAACGAGCGGGAGGGCCAGGGAATGAGCAGTTCTTC. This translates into CATSKRAGGPGNEQFF.

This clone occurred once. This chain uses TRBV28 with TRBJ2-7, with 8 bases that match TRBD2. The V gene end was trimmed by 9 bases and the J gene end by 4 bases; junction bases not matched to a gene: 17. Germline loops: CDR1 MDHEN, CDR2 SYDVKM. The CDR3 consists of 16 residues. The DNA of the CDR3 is TGTGCCAGTCCCCCGCGAGCCCCAGCGGGAGTTTACGAGCAGTACTTC. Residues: CASPPRAPAGVYEQYF.